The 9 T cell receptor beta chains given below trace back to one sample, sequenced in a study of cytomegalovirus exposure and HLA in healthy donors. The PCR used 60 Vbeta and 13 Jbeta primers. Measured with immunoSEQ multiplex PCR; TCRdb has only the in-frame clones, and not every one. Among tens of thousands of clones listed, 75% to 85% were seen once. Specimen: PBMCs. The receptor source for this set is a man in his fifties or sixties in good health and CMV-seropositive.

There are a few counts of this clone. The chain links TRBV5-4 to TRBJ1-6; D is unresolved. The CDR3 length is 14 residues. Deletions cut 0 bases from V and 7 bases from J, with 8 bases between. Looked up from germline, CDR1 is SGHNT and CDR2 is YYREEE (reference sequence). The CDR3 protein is CASSLEQLNSPLHF. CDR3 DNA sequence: TGTGCCAGCAGCTTGGAACAGTTGAATTCACCCCTCCACTTT.

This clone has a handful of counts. CDR3 nucleotide sequence: TGTGCCTGGAGTGAGGACATCCGCAATCAGCCCCAGCATTTT. Translated: CAWSEDIRNQPQHF. The rearrangement joins TRBV30 to TRBJ1-5; possibly TRBD1 for D (5 bases). Trimming pared 1 base from V and 2 bases from J, leaving 9 bases between. Germline loops: CDR1 GTSNPN, CDR2 SVGIG (reference sequence). The CDR3 is made up of 14 amino acids.

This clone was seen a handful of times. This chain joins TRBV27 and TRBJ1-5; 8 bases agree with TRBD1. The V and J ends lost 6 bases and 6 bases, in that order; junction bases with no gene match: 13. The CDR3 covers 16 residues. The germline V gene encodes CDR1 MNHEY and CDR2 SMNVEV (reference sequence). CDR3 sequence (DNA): TGTGCCAGCAGCCCCCAGGGGACAGGAGGCGGTCAGCCCCAGCATTTT. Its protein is CASSPQGTGGGQPQHF.

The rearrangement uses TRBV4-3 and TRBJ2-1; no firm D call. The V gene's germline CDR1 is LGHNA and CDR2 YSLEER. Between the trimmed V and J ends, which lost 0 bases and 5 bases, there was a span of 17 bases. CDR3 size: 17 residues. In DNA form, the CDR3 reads TGCGCCAGCAGCCAAGATATGATCCTACTCCTCCACAATGAGCAGTTCTTC. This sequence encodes CASSQDMILLLHNEQFF.

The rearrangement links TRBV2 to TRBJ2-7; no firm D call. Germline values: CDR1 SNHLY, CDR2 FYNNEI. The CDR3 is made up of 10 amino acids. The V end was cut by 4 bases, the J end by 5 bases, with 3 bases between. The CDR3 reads CASSVNEQYF. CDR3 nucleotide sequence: TGTGCCAGCAGTGTAAACGAGCAGTACTTC. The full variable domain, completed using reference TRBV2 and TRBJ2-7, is EPEVTQTPSHQVTQMGQEVILRCVPISNHLYFYWYRQILGQKVEFLVSFYNNEISEKSEIFDDQFSVERPDGSNFTLKIRSTKLEDSAMYFCASSVNEQYFGPGTRLTVT.

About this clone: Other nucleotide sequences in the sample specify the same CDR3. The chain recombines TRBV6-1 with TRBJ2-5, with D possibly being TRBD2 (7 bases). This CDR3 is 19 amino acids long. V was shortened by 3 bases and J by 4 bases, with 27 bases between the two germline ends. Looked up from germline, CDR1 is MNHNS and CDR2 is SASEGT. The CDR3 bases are TGTGCCAGCAGTGAGGTCGGTGGGGGGGCCGTATATGGATCAGAGACCCAGTACTTC. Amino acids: CASSEVGGGAVYGSETQYF.

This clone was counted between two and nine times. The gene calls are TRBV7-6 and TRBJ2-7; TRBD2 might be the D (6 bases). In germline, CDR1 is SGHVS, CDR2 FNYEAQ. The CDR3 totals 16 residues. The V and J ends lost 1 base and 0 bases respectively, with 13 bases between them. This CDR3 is CASSLGSGLISYEQYF. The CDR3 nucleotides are TGTGCCAGCAGCTTAGGTTCCGGACTAATCTCCTACGAGCAGTACTTC.

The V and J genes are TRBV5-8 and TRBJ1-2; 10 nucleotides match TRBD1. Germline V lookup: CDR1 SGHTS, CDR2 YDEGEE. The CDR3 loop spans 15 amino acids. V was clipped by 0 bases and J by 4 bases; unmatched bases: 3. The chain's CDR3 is CASSLGQGASYGYTF. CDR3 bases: TGTGCCAGCAGCTTGGGACAGGGGGCGAGCTATGGCTACACCTTC.

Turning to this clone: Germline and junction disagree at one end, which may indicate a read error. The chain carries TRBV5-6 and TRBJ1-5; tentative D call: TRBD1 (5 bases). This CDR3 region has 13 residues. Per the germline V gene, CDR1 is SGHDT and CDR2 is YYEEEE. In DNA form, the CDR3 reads TGTGACAGCAGACCGGGGCCCGGGGGGCCCCAGCATTTT. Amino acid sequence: CDSRPGPGGPQHF.